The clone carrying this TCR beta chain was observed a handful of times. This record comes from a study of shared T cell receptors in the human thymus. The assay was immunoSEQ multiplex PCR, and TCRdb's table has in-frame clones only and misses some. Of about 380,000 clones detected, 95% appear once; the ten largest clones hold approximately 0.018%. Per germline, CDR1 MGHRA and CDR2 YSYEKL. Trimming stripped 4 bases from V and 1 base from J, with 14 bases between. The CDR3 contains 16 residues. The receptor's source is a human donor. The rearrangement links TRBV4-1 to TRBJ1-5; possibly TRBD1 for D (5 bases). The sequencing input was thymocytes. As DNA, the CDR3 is TGCGCCAGCAGCCCTGGGGCGGGGAGGAGCAATCAGCCCCAGCATTTT. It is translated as CASSPGAGRSNQPQHF.